Each of the 10 T cell receptor beta chains below was sequenced from the same sample in a study of metastatic and nonmetastatic thyroid tumors. Patients were all untreated before their thyroid surgery. TCRdb re-clonotyped the PCR reads through MiXCR. This table has approximately 13,000 clones, 20% to 30% appearing once. The material sequenced was adjacent normal tissue. All receptors come from a female donor with papillary thyroid cancer or a benign thyroid nodule (not recorded which). Some clones in this sample may be carry-over from other donors' samples.

This clone is judged medium-sized (0.01 to 0.1%). J is TRBJ2-3 and V is TRBV9; 10 positions match TRBD2. This CDR3 comprises 16 residues. Germline loops: CDR1 SGDLS, CDR2 YYNGEE. Trimming cost V 4 bases and J 2 bases; bases outside gene matches: 7. CDR3 sequence: CASSKRTSGLTDTQYF. Here the CDR3 DNA reads TGTGCCAGCAGCAAGAGGACTAGCGGCCTCACAGATACGCAGTATTTT.

As for this clone: One junction end disagrees with the germline gene, perhaps due to a read error. The chain employs TRBV5-1 and TRBJ2-1; D unclear. The V gene's germline CDR1 is SGHRS and CDR2 YFSETQ. The CDR3 loop spans 12 amino acids. The CDR3, as DNA: TGCGCAAGTGGCGGACCCTACAGTGAGCAGTTCTTC. Translated: CASGGPYSEQFF. Looking up the rest from reference TRBV5-1 and TRBJ2-1 gives the full variable domain: KAGVTQTPRYLIKTRGQQVTLSCSPISGHRSVSWYQQTPGQGLQFLFEYFSETQRNKGNFPGRFSGRQFSNSRSEMNVSTLELGDSALYLCASGGPYSEQFFGPGTRLTVL.

The count of this clone is one. V and J are TRBV7-3 and TRBJ1-1; unclear D gene. V lost 2 bases, J lost 4 bases, and 11 bases lay in between. The length of the CDR3 is 14 residues. CDR1 is SGHTA, CDR2 FQGTGA, per germline. CDR3 amino acids: CASSLLGITTEAFF. The CDR3 DNA reads as TGTGCCAGCAGCTTACTCGGTATAACCACTGAAGCTTTCTTT. Complete variable domain (other parts from reference TRBV7-3 and TRBJ1-1): GAGVSQTPSNKVTEKGKYVELRCDPISGHTALYWYRQSLGQGPEFLIYFQGTGAADDSGLPNDRFFAVRPEGSVSTLKIQRTERGDSAVYLCASSLLGITTEAFFGQGTRLTVV.

Ten or more counts support this clone. The CDR3 nucleotides read TGTGCCAGCAGCTGGGTCCTTCTGGTTTCCACTGAAGCTTTCTTT. It yields the protein CASSWVLLVSTEAFF. This chain joins TRBV6-1 and TRBJ1-1, with unresolved D. Germline V lookup: CDR1 MNHNS, CDR2 SASEGT. CDR3 length: 15 amino acids. Trimming stripped 6 bases from V and 4 bases from J, with 18 bases between.

This clone was seen more than once but under ten times. The chain joins TRBV6-1 to TRBJ2-7; D ambiguous. The germline V gene has CDR1 MNHNS and CDR2 SASEGT. The CDR3 sequence is 13 residues long. Trimming cost V 5 bases and J 2 bases, with 10 bases left between them. The CDR3 reads CASSPTSPYEQYF. The CDR3 coding sequence is TGTGCCAGCAGTCCGACATCCCCCTACGAGCAGTACTTC.

This clone is medium-sized by share. V usage is TRBV7-9 and J usage is TRBJ1-2, with a possible D match to TRBD1 (5 bases). Looked up from germline, CDR1 is SEHNR and CDR2 is FQNEAQ (reference sequence). V was pared by 6 bases and J by 4 bases, with 9 bases between. There are 12 residues in the CDR3. Here the CDR3 reads CASRDTGYGYTF. The DNA for the CDR3 is TGTGCCAGCAGGGACACAGGCTATGGCTACACCTTC.

This chain connects TRBV7-3 to TRBJ2-7, with 8 bases fitting TRBD2. The CDR3 length is 14 residues. Looked up from germline, CDR1 is SGHTA and CDR2 is FQGTGA. Trimming at V came to 5 bases and at J to 0 bases, leaving 3 bases not matched to a gene. The CDR3 spells CASSQLADSYEQYF. The CDR3 DNA sequence: TGTGCCAGCAGCCAACTAGCGGACTCCTACGAGCAGTACTTC.

For this clone: Mismatch with germline at one junction end may stem from a read error. This chain uses TRBV30 with TRBJ2-3; a possible D gene is TRBD2 (5 bases). Germline V gene lookup returns CDR1 GTSNPN and CDR2 SVGIG (reference sequence). This CDR3 is 15 amino acids long. The CDR3 region is CSWTLSAILGDTQYF. CDR3 DNA: TGTTCCTGGACCCTTAGCGCCATATTGGGGGATACGCAGTATTTT. Looking up the rest from reference TRBV30 and TRBJ2-3 gives the full variable domain: SQTIHQWPATLVQPVGSPLSLECTVEGTSNPNLYWYRQAAGRGLQLLFYSVGIGQISSEVPQNLSASRPQDRQFILSSKKLLLSDSGFYLCSWTLSAILGDTQYFGPGTRLTVL.

In its sample, this clone was seen many times. The J gene is TRBJ1-2, the V gene TRBV6-6; TRBD1 matches 10 bases. Germline CDR1 and CDR2: MNHNY and SVGAGI (reference sequence). This CDR3 spans 16 amino acids. V gave up 1 base and J gave up 0 bases; unmatched junction bases: 2. The CDR3 DNA reads as TGTGCCAGCAGTTACTTAGGACAGGGGGCTAACTATGGCTACACCTTC. Protein: CASSYLGQGANYGYTF.

This sequence joins TRBV2 and TRBJ2-7; 7 bases align to TRBD2. V dropped 10 bases and J dropped 5; count of bases not matched to a gene: 11. Germline values: CDR1 SNHLY, CDR2 FYNNEI. The CDR3 covers 13 residues. Here the CDR3 DNA reads TGTGCCATGAGCGGGACTGGGAGGAACGAGCAGTACTTC. This codes for CAMSGTGRNEQYF.